This T cell receptor beta chain was sequenced for a study of Tregs in tolerant kidney transplant recipients. TCRdb's copy holds only in-frame clones and misses some; the assay was immunoSEQ multiplex PCR. The table lists some 60,000 clones, 83% of them singletons, with roughly 5.2% in the top ten. The CDR3 runs to 17 residues. The V end lost 1 base, the J end lost 0 bases, and 13 bases lay between the germline ends. Germline CDR1 reads LGHNA; CDR2 reads YNFKEQ. Source material: CD4+ T cells from blood. This chain links TRBV4-2 with TRBJ1-3; TRBD1 might be the D (5 bases). The sequence came from a human donor in good health. The CDR3 region is CASSQAWPRGSGNTIYF. In DNA, the CDR3 is TGTGCCAGCAGCCAAGCTTGGCCGAGGGGCTCTGGAAACACCATATATTTT.